This passage covers 20 T cell receptor beta chains from one sample sequenced in a study of CD8 T cells in ankylosing spondylitis. Study observations and caveats: Within ankylosing spondylitis blood, a TCR beta motif made up of seven or eight highly homologous variants appeared to be characteristic.

Via MiXCR, TCRdb re-called the 5' RACE reads, giving one row per CDR3 protein. The repertoire holds about 540,000 distinct CDR3 sequences, with 9.5% to 15% as singletons. These receptors' targets are unknown. Sample: blood, either unsorted or a sorted T cell fraction (not recorded which). The receptor source for this set is a male donor with ankylosing spondylitis.

This clonotype has a handful of counts. The rearrangement links TRBV2 to TRBJ1-5, with unresolved D. With 7 bases removed from V and 9 bases from J, the gap between germline ends came to 10 bases. The CDR3 has 11 amino acids. Germline V CDR1 and CDR2: SNHLY, FYNNEI. CDR3 loop: CASMSVGPQHF. CDR3 sequence (DNA): TGTGCCAGCATGTCGGTCGGGCCCCAGCATTTT.

Ten or more counts support this clonotype. The chain recombines TRBV4-2 with TRBJ2-3, with D unclear. The ends were cut back, 0 bases at V and 2 bases at J, with 3 bases in the middle. Germline CDR1 reads LGHNA; CDR2 reads YNFKEQ. The length of the CDR3 is 13 residues. The chain's CDR3 is CASSQDSTDTQYF. The CDR3, as DNA: TGTGCCAGCAGCCAAGACTCCACAGATACGCAGTATTTT.

This clonotype showed up many times. J is TRBJ2-3 and V is TRBV7-9; TRBD2 agrees at 10 bases. Germline CDR1 SEHNR, CDR2 FQNEAQ (reference sequence). J gave up 1 base and V 6 bases, and 4 bases lay outside the gene matches. This CDR3 is 15 amino acids long. The CDR3 protein is CASSVGTSGTDTQYF. In DNA, the CDR3 is TGTGCCAGCAGTGTGGGGACTAGCGGCACAGATACGCAGTATTTT.

This clonotype has ten or more counts. The chain links TRBV11-2 to TRBJ2-1, with a tentative D call TRBD1 (6 bases). The CDR3 is 16 residues long. Germline lookup yields CDR1 SGHAT and CDR2 FQNNGV. Trimming cost V 0 bases and J 1 base, with 10 bases left between them. CDR3 region: CASSLDHRVSYNEQFF. CDR3 DNA: TGTGCCAGCAGCTTAGACCACAGGGTGTCCTACAATGAGCAGTTCTTC. Full variable domain (remainder filled in from reference TRBV11-2 and TRBJ2-1): EAGVAQSPRYKIIEKRQSVAFWCNPISGHATLYWYQQILGQGPKLLIQFQNNGVVDDSQLPKDRFSAERLKGVDSTLKIQPAKLEDSAVYLCASSLDHRVSYNEQFFGPGTRLTVL.

The chain recombines TRBV29-1 with TRBJ2-3; D is perhaps TRBD2 (5 bases). Trimming stripped 3 bases from V and 5 bases from J, with 15 bases between. The CDR3 runs 14 residues. The germline V gene has CDR1 SQVTM and CDR2 ANQGSEA. CDR3 nucleotide sequence: TGCAGCGTTGATTGGACTTTCTTGGTAGATACGCAGTATTTT. It specifies CSVDWTFLVDTQYF.

This rearrangement joins TRBV19 to TRBJ2-5, with D tentatively TRBD2 (6 bases). Germline V lookup: CDR1 LNHDA, CDR2 SQIVND (reference sequence). This CDR3 is 12 amino acids long. V was shortened by 11 bases and J by 2 bases, with 12 bases between the two germline ends. The CDR3 bases are TGTGCCGTGGAGGCGGGACAAGAGACCCAGTACTTC. It specifies CAVEAGQETQYF.

This clonotype was seen repeatedly, ten times or more. The chain employs TRBV3-1 and TRBJ2-1; no clear D. The germline V gene has CDR1 LGHDT and CDR2 YNNKEL (reference sequence). Trimming pared 0 bases from V and 9 bases from J, leaving 15 bases between. The CDR3 contains 15 residues. The CDR3 DNA reads as TGTGCCAGCAGCCAAGATTCAGCCAGGTTGGGTGAGCAGTTCTTC. Translating gives CASSQDSARLGEQFF.

The chain uses TRBV28 and TRBJ1-4, with TRBD1 as a possible D gene (6 bases). Germline V CDR1 and CDR2: MDHEN, SYDVKM. The CDR3 covers 16 residues. V gave up 4 bases and J gave up 6 bases, with 18 bases separating them. The CDR3 bases are TGTGCCAGCAGTTCCCCCCTACAGGGACTAGATGAAAAACTGTTTTTT. Translating gives CASSSPLQGLDEKLFF.

This clonotype was counted between two and nine times. V gene TRBV5-8 combines with J gene TRBJ2-5; D may be TRBD2 (5 bases). Germline V lookup: CDR1 SGHTS, CDR2 YDEGEE. This CDR3 has 17 amino acids. V dropped 4 bases and J dropped 4 bases, with 23 bases sitting between them. The CDR3 is CASSDLALREHIETQYF. Written as DNA, the CDR3 is TGTGCCAGCAGCGACCTGGCCCTGAGGGAGCATATAGAGACCCAGTACTTC.

The sample holds a few counts of this clonotype. The chain combines TRBV20-1 with TRBJ1-3, with D perhaps TRBD1 (6 bases). The CDR3 totals 14 residues. Trimming stripped 5 bases from V and 4 bases from J, with 15 bases between. Germline values: CDR1 DFQATT, CDR2 SNEGSKA (reference sequence). The CDR3 nucleotides read TGCAGTGCTCGAGGACAGATCTTCGGAAACACCATATATTTT. Translation gives CSARGQIFGNTIYF.

There are many counts of this clonotype. Germline is not matched at one junction end, which may reflect a read error. The CDR3: CASSLDGSTDTQYF. CDR3 bases: TGTGCCAGCAGCTTAGACGGAAGCACAGATACGCAGTATTTT. This rearrangement joins TRBV5-1 to TRBJ2-3; no clear D. The CDR3 runs 14 residues. Germline loops: CDR1 SGHRS, CDR2 YFSETQ. Using reference TRBV5-1 and TRBJ2-3 for the parts outside the CDR3, the full variable domain is KAGVTQTPRYLIKTRGQQVTLSCSPISGHRSVSWYQQTPGQGLQFLFEYFSETQRNKGNFPGRFSGRQFSNSRSEMNVSTLELGDSALYLCASSLDGSTDTQYFGPGTRLTVL.

This sequence joins TRBV11-2 and TRBJ1-3; D might be TRBD1 (5 bases). Deletions cut 5 bases from V and 0 bases from J, with 8 bases between. CDR1 and CDR2 from the germline V gene are SGHAT and FQNNGV. This CDR3 contains 14 residues. The CDR3 DNA reads TGTGCCAGCAGCCCGGACATCTCTGGAAACACCATATATTTT. Amino acids: CASSPDISGNTIYF.

This clonotype was picked up many times. Sequence at one end of the junction differs from germline and may be a read error. The rearrangement joins TRBV7-9 to TRBJ2-6; D is undetermined. Germline V gene lookup returns CDR1 SEHNR and CDR2 FQNEAQ (reference sequence). The CDR3 has 13 amino acids. Here the CDR3 DNA reads TGTGCCAGCAGCATAGCTGGGGCCAACGTCCTGACTTTC. Protein: CASSIAGANVLTF.

This clonotype was seen many times. V and J are TRBV7-2 and TRBJ2-7, with 9 bases fitting TRBD2. Looked up from germline, CDR1 is SGHTA and CDR2 is FQGNSA. Trimming took 6 bases from V and 2 from J; bases not matched to a gene: 8. CDR3 length equals 15 residues. The CDR3 DNA reads TGTGCCAGCAGTTTCCTAGCGGGGAGCCCCTACGAGCAGTACTTC. Amino acid sequence: CASSFLAGSPYEQYF.

V usage is TRBV15 and J usage is TRBJ2-3; tentatively, D is TRBD1 (6 bases). CDR1 LNHNV and CDR2 YYDKDF come from the germline V gene (reference sequence). Trimming left V 1 base short and J 0 bases short, with 8 bases between. The CDR3 is 15 residues long. CDR3 protein: CATSRGTASTDTQYF. The DNA for the CDR3 is TGTGCCACCAGCAGAGGGACAGCTAGCACAGATACGCAGTATTTT.

This clonotype was counted between two and nine times. The chain carries TRBV12-3 or TRBV12-4 and TRBJ1-5; the D gene is possibly TRBD1 (6 bases). V dropped 6 bases and J dropped 3 bases, with 12 bases sitting between them. This CDR3 has 14 amino acids. DNA for the CDR3: TGTGCCAGCAGAGCAGGGGATGTCAATCAGCCCCAGCATTTT. Its translation is CASRAGDVNQPQHF.

This clonotype has at least ten counts. This chain uses TRBV19 with TRBJ2-3, with TRBD2 matching 10 bases. CDR1 and CDR2 from the germline V gene are LNHDA and SQIVND (reference sequence). V trimming: 6 bases; J trimming: 4 bases; junction bases outside the gene matches: 7. CDR3 size: 15 residues. CDR3 region: CASRELAGTADTQYF. Written as DNA, the CDR3 is TGTGCCAGTAGGGAACTAGCGGGGACCGCAGATACGCAGTATTTT.

This clonotype was seen more than once but under ten times. This chain links TRBV6-1 with TRBJ1-1; weak D call: TRBD1 (6 bases). Between the trimmed V and J ends, which lost 7 bases and 1 base, there was a span of 13 bases. This CDR3 spans 14 amino acids. Germline V gene sequence: CDR1 MNHNS, CDR2 SASEGT. CDR3 residues: CASIYDRSNTEAFF. The CDR3 nucleotides are TGTGCCAGCATCTACGACAGGTCGAACACTGAAGCTTTCTTT.

The V call is TRBV12-3 or TRBV12-4, the J call TRBJ2-3; TRBD1 or TRBD2 may be the D gene (5 bases each). Trimming shortened V by 1 base and J by 2 bases, and 10 bases separated the two germline ends. The CDR3 has 15 residues. CDR3 loop: CASSLDGGITDTQYF. The CDR3 region has the DNA TGTGCCAGCAGTTTAGATGGGGGAATCACAGATACGCAGTATTTT.

The gene calls are TRBV27 and TRBJ1-4; no clear D. Germline assignment: CDR1 MNHEY and CDR2 SMNVEV (reference sequence). This CDR3 comprises 14 residues. V was pared by 6 bases and J by 8 bases, with 16 bases between. The CDR3: CASSRRREDEKLFF. In nucleotides, the CDR3 is TGTGCCAGCAGCCGTCGGCGAGAGGACGAAAAACTGTTTTTT.